The TCR beta chain described here comes from a study of T-cell reconstitution after alpha-beta-depleted transplantation in children. This clonotype appeared many times. Its antigen remains unknown. Overall study findings and caveats: Reportedly, alpha-beta T cells present about two months post-transplant originated from several hundred expanded clones of graft origin.

The TCRbeta library was prepared with unique molecular identifiers. TCRdb reanalysed the PCR reads using MiXCR and keeps one entry per CDR3 protein. Among over 150,000 distinct CDR3 sequences listed, 6.3% were seen once. Germline CDR1 SEHNR, CDR2 FQNEAQ (reference sequence). The CDR3 has 13 amino acids. Trimming stripped 1 base from V and 9 bases from J, with 12 bases between. The sample was PBMCs, taken before TCRalphabeta/CD19-depleted stem cell transplant. This chain joins TRBV7-9 and TRBJ1-1; no clear D gene. The TCR comes from a girl less than two years old with combined immunodeficiency, due to receive a stem cell transplant. Here the CDR3 reads CASSLEQNDQAFF. CDR3 bases: TGTGCCAGCAGCTTAGAACAAAATGACCAAGCTTTCTTT.